The clone carrying this TCR beta chain turned up a few times. Its antigen is not known. One entry per CDR3 protein results from TCRdb running MiXCR on the 5' RACE reads. Among some 450,000 distinct CDR3 sequences listed, about a sixth were seen once. Trimming at V came to 5 bases and at J to 10 bases, leaving 2 bases not matched to a gene. The CDR3 sequence is 12 residues long. The germline CDR1 and CDR2 sequences are SGHAT and FQNNGV. The data were taken from a study of T-cell memory formation after mild COVID-19. The overall study: Largely donor-specific TCR clusters were found. Overall study findings and caveats: Pre-infection memory harbored some responding clones, suggesting cross-reactive memory joined.

This chain uses TRBV11-2 with TRBJ1-6; TRBD1 matches at 7 bases. Material: PBMCs or a T cell subset sorted from them (not recorded which). This TCR was recovered from a man between 18 and 35 years old who had mild COVID-19 (a few samples of this study predate the infection). Cell type and time point are not known. This CDR3 is CASSQGESPLHF. The CDR3 region has the DNA TGTGCCAGCAGCCAGGGGGAGTCACCCCTCCACTTT.